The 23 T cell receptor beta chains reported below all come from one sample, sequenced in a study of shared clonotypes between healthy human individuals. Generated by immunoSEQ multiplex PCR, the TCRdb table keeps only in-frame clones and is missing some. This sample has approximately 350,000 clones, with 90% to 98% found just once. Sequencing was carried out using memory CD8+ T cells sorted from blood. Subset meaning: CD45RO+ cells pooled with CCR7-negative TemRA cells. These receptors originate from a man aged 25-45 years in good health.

CDR3 residues: CASSYSTSAYEQYF. The CDR3 DNA reads as TGTGCCAGCAGTTACTCGACTAGCGCCTACGAGCAGTACTTC. V usage is TRBV6-6 and J usage is TRBJ2-7, with 8 bases lining up with TRBD2. CDR3 length equals 14 residues. Trimming removed 0 bases from V and 2 bases from J; junction bases left unmatched: 0. Germline lookup yields CDR1 MNHNY and CDR2 SVGAGI (reference sequence).

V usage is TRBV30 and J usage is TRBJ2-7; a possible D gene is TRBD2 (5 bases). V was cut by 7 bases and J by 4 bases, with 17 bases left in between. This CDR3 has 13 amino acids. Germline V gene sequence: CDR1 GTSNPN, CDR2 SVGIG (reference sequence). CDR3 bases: TGTGCCTATGGAGGCGTTAAGGGATACGAGCAGTACTTC. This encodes CAYGGVKGYEQYF.

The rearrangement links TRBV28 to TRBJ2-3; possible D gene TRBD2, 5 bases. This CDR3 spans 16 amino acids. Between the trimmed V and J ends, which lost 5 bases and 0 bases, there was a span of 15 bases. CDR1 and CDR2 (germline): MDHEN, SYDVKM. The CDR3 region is CASSPGSGPSTDTQYF. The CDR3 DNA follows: TGTGCCAGCAGTCCGGGGAGCGGTCCTAGCACAGATACGCAGTATTTT.

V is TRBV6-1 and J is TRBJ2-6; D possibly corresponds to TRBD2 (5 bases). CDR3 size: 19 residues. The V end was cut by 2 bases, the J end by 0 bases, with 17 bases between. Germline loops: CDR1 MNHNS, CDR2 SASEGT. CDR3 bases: TGTGCCAGCAGTGAAAAGGAGACGGGGTCTAGCTCTGGGGCCAACGTCCTGACTTTC. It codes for CASSEKETGSSSGANVLTF.

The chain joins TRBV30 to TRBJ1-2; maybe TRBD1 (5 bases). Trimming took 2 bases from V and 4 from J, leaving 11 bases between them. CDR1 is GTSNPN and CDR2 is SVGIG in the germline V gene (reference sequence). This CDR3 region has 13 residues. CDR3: CAWSNSGGYGYTF. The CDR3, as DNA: TGTGCCTGGAGTAACAGTGGGGGCTATGGCTACACCTTC.

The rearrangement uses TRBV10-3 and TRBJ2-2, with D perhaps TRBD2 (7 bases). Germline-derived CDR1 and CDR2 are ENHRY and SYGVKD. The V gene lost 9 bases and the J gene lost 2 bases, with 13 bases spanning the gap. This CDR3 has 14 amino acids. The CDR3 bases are TGTGCCATGTTGACGGGGGGCAACACCGGGGAGCTGTTTTTT. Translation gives CAMLTGGNTGELFF.

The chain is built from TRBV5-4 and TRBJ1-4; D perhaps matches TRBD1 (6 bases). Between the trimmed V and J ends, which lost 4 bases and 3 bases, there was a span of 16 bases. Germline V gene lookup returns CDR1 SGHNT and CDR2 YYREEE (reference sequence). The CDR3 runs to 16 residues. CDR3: CASSGAGAGANEKLFF. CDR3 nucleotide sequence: TGTGCCAGCAGCGGTGCGGGGGCCGGGGCTAATGAAAAACTGTTTTTT.

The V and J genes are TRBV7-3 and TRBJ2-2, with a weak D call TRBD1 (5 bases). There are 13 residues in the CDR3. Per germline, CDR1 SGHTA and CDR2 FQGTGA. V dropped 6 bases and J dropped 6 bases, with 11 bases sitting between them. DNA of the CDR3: TGTGCCAGCAGTCCAGGGCGTTCCGGGGAGCTGTTTTTT. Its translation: CASSPGRSGELFF.

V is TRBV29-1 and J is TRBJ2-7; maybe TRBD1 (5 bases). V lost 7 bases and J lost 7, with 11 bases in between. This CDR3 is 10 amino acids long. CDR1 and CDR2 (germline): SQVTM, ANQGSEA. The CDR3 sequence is CSARAGEQYF. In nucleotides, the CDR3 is TGCAGCGCCCGAGCAGGGGAGCAGTACTTC.

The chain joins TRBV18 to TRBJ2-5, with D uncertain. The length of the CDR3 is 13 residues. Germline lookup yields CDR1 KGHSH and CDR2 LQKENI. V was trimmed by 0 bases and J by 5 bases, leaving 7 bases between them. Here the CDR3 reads CASSPPWPETQYF. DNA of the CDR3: TGTGCCAGCTCACCACCGTGGCCGGAGACCCAGTACTTC.

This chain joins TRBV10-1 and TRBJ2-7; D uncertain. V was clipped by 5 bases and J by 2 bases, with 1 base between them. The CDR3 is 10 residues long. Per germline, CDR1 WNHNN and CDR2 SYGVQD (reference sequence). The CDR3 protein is CASSPYEQYF. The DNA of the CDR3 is TGCGCCAGCAGTCCCTACGAGCAGTACTTC.

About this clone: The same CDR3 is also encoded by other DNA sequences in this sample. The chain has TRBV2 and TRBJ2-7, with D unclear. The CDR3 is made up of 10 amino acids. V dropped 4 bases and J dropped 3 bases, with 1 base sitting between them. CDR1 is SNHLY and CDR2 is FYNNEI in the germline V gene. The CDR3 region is CASSVYEQYF. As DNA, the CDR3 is TGTGCCAGCAGTGTCTACGAGCAGTACTTC.

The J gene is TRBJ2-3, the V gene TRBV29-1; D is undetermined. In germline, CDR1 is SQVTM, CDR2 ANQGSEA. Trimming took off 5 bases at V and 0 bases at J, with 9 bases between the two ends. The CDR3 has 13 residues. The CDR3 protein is CSVKHASTDTQYF. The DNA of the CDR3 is TGCAGCGTTAAGCACGCAAGCACAGATACGCAGTATTTT.

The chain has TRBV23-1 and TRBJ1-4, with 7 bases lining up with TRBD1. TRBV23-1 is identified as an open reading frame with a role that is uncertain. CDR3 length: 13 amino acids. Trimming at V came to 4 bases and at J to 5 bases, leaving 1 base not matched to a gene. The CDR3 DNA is TGCGCCAGCAGTCCAGGGGGAAATGAAAAACTGTTTTTT. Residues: CASSPGGNEKLFF.

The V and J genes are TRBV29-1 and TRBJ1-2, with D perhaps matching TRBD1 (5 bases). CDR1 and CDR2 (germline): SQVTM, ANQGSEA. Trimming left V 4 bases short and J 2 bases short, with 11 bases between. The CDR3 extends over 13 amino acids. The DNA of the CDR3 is TGCAGCGTTGTCGGGGGTCCGAACTATGGCTACACCTTC. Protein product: CSVVGGPNYGYTF.

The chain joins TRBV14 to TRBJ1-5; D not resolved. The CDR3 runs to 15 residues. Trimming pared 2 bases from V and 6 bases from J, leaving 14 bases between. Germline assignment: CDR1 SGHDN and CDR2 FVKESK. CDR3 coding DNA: TGTGCCAGCAGCCAACGGTTAGTTTGGTCTCAGCCCCAGCATTTT. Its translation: CASSQRLVWSQPQHF.

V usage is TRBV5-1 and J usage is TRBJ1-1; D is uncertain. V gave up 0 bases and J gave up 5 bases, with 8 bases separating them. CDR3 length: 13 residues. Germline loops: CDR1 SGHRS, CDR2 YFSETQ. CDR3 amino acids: CASSLGAYTEAFF. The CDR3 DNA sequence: TGCGCCAGCAGCTTGGGGGCGTATACTGAAGCTTTCTTT.

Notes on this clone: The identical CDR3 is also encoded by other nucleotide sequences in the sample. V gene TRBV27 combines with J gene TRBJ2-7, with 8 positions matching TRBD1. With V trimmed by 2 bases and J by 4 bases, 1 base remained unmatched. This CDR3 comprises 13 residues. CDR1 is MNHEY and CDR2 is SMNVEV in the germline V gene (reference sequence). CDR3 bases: TGTGCCAGCAGTTTACAGGGGGCGTACGAGCAGTACTTC. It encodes CASSLQGAYEQYF.

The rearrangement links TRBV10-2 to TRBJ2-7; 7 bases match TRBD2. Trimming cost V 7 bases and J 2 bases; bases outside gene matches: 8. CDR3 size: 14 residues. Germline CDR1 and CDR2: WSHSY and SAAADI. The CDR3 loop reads CASTGVSGTYEQYF. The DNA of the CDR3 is TGCGCCAGCACCGGGGTCAGCGGGACCTACGAGCAGTACTTC.

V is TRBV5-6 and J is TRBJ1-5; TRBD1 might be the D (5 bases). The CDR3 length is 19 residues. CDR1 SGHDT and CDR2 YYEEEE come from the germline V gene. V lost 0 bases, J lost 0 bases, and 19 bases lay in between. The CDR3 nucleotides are TGTGCCAGCAGCTTGGGCGGCAGGGCCCGAGGTTATAGCAATCAGCCCCAGCATTTT. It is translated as CASSLGGRARGYSNQPQHF.

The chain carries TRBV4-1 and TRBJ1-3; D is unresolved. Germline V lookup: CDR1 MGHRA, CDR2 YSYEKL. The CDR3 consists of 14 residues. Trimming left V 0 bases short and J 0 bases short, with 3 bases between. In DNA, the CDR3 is TGCGCCAGCAGCCAAGAGGGCTCTGGAAACACCATATATTTT. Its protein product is CASSQEGSGNTIYF.

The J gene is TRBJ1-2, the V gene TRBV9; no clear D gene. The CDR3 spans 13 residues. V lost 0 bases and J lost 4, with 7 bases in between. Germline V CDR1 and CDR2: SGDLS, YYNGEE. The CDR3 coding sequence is TGTGCCAGCAGCGTAGCCCCGATCTATGGCTACACCTTC. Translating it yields CASSVAPIYGYTF.

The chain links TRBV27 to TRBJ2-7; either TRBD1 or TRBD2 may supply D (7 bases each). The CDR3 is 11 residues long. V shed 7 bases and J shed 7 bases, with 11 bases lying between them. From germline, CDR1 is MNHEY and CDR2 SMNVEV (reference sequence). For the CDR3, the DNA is TGTGCCAGCACTCAGGGGGGGGAGCAGTACTTC. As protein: CASTQGGEQYF.